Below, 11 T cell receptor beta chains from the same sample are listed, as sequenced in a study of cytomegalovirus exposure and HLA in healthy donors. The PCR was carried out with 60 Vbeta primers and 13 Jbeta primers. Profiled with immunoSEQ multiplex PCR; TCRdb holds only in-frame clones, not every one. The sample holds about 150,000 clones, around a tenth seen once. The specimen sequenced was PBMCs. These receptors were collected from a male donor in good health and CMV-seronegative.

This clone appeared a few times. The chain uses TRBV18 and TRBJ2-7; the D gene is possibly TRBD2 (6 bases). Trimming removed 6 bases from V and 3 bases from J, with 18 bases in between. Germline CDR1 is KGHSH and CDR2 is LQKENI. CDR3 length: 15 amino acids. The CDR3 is CASSLEGTSYYEQYF. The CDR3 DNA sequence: TGTGCCAGCTCCCTCGAGGGGACTTCTTACTACGAGCAGTACTTC.

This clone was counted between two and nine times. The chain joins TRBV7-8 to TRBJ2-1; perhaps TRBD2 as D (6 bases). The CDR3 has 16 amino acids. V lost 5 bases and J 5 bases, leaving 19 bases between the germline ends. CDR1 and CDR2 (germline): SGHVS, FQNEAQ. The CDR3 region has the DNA TGTGCCAGCAGCACGCAATCTAGCGTAAGACACAATGAGCAGTTCTTC. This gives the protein CASSTQSSVRHNEQFF.

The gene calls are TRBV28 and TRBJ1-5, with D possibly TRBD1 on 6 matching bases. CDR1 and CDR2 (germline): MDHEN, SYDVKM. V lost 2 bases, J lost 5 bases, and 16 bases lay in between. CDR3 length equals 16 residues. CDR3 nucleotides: TGTGCCAGCAGTTTACCCCGACAGGTATACGATCAGCCCCAGCATTTT. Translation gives CASSLPRQVYDQPQHF.

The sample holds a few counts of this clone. This CDR3 reads CASSWGTMNTEAFF. The CDR3 DNA sequence: TGCGCCAGCAGTTGGGGCACCATGAACACTGAAGCTTTCTTT. V gene TRBV5-1 combines with J gene TRBJ1-1; D might be TRBD1 (5 bases). The CDR3 consists of 14 residues. Germline values: CDR1 SGHRS, CDR2 YFSETQ. Trimming stripped 5 bases from V and 0 bases from J, with 11 bases between.

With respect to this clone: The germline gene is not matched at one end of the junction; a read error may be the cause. CDR3 coding DNA: TGCGCCAGCAGCTTGGGACTAGCGGGCGATCAAGAGGCCCAGTACTTC. Its protein product is CASSLGLAGDQEAQYF. The V gene is TRBV5-1, the J gene TRBJ2-5, with 10 bases that match TRBD2. The germline V gene encodes CDR1 SGHRS and CDR2 YFSETQ. This CDR3 is 16 amino acids long. Full variable domain (missing parts from reference TRBV5-1 and TRBJ2-5): KAGVTQTPRYLIKTRGQQVTLSCSPISGHRSVSWYQQTPGQGLQFLFEYFSETQRNKGNFPGRFSGRQFSNSRSEMNVSTLELGDSALYLCASSLGLAGDQEAQYFGPGTRLLVL.

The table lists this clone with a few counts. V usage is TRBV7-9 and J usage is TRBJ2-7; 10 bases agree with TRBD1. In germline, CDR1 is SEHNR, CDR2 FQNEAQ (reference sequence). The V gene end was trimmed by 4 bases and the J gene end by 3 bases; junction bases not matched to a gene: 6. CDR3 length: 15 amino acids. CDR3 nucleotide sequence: TGTGCCAGCAGCTCGGGACAGGGGATGTACTACGAGCAGTACTTC. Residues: CASSSGQGMYYEQYF.

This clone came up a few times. CDR3 sequence reads: CASSHFGGARTDTQYF. For the CDR3, the DNA is TGTGCCAGCAGCCACTTCGGGGGGGCACGAACAGATACGCAGTATTTT. V and J are TRBV14 and TRBJ2-3; TRBD2 aligns across 8 bases. The J segment lost 3 bases and the V segment lost 3 bases, leaving 8 bases of the junction unmatched. Germline values: CDR1 SGHDN, CDR2 FVKESK. CDR3 length: 16 residues.

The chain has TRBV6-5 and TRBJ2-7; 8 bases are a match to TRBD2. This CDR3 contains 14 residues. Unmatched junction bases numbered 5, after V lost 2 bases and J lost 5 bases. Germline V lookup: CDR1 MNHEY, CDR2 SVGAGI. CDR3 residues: CASSYASGSHEQYF. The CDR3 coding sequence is TGTGCCAGCAGTTACGCCAGCGGGAGCCACGAGCAGTACTTC.

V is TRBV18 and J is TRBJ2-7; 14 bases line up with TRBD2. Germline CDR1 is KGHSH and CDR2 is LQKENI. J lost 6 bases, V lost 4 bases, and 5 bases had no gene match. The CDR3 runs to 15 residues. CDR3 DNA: TGTGCCAGCTCACAGGGACTAGCGGGGGAAGCCGAGCAGTACTTC. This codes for CASSQGLAGEAEQYF.

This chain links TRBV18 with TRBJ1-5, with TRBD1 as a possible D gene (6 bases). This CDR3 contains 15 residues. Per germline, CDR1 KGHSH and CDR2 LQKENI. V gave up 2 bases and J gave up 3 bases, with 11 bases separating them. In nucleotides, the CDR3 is TGTGCCAGCTCACCATCCGGACAGAACAATCAGCCCCAGCATTTT. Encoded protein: CASSPSGQNNQPQHF.

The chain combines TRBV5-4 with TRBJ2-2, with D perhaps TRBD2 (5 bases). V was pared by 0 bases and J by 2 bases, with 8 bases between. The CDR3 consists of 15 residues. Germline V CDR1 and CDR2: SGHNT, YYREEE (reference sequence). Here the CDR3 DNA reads TGTGCCAGCAGCTTGGGGACTCTAAACACCGGGGAGCTGTTTTTT. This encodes CASSLGTLNTGELFF.